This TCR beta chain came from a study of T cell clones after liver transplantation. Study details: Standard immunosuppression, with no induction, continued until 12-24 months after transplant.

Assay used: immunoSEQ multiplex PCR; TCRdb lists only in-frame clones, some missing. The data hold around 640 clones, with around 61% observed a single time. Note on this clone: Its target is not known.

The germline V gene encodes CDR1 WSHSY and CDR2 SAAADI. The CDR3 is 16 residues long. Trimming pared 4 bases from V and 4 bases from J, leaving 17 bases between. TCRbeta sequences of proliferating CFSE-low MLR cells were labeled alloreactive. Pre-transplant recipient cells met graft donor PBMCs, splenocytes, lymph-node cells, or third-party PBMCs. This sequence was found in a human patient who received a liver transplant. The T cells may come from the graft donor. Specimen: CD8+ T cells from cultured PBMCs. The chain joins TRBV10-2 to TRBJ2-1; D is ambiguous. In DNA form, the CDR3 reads TGCGCCAGCAGTGCAGTTGGTCCGGCGGCATACAATGAGCAGTTCTTC. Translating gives CASSAVGPAAYNEQFF.